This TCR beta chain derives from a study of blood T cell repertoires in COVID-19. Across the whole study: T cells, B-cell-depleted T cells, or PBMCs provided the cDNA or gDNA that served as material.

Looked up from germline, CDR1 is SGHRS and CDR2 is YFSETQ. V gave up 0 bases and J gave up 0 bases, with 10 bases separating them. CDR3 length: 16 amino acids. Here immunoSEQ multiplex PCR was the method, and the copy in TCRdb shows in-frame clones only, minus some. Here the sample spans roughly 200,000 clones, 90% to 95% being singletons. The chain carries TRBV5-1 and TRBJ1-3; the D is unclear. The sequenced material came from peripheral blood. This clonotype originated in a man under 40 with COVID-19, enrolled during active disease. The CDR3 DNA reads TGCGCCAGCAGCTTGGGCAGCGCCAGCTCTGGAAACACCATATATTTT. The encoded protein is CASSLGSASSGNTIYF. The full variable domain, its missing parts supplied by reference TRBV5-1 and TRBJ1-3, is KAGVTQTPRYLIKTRGQQVTLSCSPISGHRSVSWYQQTPGQGLQFLFEYFSETQRNKGNFPGRFSGRQFSNSRSEMNVSTLELGDSALYLCASSLGSASSGNTIYFGEGSWLTVV.